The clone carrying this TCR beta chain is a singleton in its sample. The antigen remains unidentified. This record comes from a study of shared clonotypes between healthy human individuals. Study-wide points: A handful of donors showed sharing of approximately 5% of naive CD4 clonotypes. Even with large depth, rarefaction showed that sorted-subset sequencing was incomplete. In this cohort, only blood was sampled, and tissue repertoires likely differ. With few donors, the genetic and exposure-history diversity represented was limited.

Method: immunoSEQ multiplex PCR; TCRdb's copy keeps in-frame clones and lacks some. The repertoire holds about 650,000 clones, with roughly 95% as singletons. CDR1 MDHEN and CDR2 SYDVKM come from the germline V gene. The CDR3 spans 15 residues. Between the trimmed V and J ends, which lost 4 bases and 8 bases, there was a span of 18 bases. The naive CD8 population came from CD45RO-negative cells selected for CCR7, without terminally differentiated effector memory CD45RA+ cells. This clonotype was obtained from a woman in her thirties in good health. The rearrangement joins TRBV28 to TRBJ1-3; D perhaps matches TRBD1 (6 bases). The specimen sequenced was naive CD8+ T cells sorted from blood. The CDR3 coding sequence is TGTGCCAGCAGTTCCTACAGGGAAGAGGTGGACACCATATATTTT. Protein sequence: CASSSYREEVDTIYF.